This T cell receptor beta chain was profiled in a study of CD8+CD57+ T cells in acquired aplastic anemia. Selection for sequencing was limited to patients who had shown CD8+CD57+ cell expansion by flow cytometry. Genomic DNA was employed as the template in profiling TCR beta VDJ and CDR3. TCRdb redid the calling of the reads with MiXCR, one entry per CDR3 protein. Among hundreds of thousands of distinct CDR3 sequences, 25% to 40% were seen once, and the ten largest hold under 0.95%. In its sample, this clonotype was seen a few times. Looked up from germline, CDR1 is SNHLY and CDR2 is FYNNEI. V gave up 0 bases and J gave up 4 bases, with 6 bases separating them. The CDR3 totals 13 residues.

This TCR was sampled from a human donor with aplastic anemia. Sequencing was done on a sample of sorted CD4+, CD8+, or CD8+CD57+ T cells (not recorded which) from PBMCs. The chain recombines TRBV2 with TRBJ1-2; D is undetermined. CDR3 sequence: CASSEARRYGYTF. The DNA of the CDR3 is TGTGCCAGCAGTGAAGCCAGACGCTATGGCTACACCTTC.